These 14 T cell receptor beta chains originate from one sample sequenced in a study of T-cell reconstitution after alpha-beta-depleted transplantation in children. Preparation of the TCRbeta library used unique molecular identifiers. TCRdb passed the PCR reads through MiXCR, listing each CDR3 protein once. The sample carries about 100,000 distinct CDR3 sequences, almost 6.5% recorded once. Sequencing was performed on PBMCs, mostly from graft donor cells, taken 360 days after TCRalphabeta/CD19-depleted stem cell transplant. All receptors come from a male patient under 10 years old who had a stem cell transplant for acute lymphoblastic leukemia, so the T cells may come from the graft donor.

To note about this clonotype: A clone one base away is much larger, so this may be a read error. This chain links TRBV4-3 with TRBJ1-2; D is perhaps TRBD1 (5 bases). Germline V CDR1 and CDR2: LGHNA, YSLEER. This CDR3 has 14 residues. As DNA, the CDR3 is TGCGCCGGCAGCCAAGCAAGGGGCTGGGGTGGCTACACCTTC. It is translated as CAGSQARGWGGYTF.

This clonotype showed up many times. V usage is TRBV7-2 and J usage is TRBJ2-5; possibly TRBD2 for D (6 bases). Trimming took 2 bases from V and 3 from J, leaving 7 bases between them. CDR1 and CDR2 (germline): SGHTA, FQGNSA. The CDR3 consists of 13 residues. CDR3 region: CASSLWGEETQYF. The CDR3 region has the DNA TGTGCCAGCAGCTTATGGGGGGAAGAGACCCAGTACTTC.

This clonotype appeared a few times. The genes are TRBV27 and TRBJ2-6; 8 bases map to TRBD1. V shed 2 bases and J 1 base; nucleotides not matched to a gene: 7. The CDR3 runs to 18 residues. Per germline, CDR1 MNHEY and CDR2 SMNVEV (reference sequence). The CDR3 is CASSLRTGSSSGANVLTF. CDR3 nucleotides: TGTGCCAGCAGTTTAAGGACAGGGTCTTCTTCTGGGGCCAACGTCCTGACTTTC.

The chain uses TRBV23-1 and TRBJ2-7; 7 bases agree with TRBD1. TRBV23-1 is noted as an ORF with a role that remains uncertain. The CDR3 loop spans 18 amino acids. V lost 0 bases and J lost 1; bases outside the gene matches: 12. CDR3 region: CASSQSGSRGFSSYEQYF. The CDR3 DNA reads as TGCGCCAGCAGTCAATCGGGGAGCAGGGGGTTCTCATCCTACGAGCAGTACTTC.

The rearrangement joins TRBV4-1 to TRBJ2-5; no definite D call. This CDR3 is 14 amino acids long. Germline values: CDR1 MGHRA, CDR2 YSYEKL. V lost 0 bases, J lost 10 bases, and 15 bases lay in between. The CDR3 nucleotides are TGCGCCAGCAGCCAAGAGAGAGGTCCCTTCGACCAGTACTTC. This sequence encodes CASSQERGPFDQYF.

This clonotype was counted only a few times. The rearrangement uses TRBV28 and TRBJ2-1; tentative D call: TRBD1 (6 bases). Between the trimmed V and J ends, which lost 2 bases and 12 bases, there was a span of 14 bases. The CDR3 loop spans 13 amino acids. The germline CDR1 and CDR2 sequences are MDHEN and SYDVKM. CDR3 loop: CASSLPRGWGQFF. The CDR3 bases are TGTGCCAGCAGTTTACCTAGGGGGTGGGGGCAGTTCTTC.

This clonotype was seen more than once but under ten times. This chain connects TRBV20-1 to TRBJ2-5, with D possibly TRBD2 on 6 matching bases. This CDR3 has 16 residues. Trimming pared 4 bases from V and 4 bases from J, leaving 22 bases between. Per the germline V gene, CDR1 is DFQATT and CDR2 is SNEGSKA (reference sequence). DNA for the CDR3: TGCAGTGCTATCCGAAAGGAGGGACCCCGGCCAGAGACCCAGTACTTC. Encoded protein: CSAIRKEGPRPETQYF.

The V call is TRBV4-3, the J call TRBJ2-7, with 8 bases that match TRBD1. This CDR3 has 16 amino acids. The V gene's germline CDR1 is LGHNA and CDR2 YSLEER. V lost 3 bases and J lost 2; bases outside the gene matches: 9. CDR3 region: CASSQGTGASPYEQYF. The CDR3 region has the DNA TGCGCCAGCAGCCAGGGGACAGGCGCTTCGCCCTACGAGCAGTACTTC.

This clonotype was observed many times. The CDR3, as DNA: TGCAGCGTTGACAGAGGGGGCCCAGGTTATGAGCAGTTCTTC. Its protein product is CSVDRGGPGYEQFF. The chain is built from TRBV29-1 and TRBJ2-1; 7 bases are shared with TRBD1. The V gene's germline CDR1 is SQVTM and CDR2 ANQGSEA. The CDR3 spans 14 residues. V dropped 3 bases and J dropped 8; count of bases not matched to a gene: 10.

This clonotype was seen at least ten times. The CDR3 DNA follows: TGCGCCAGCAGCCGATCGCCAGGGTCCGAGCAGTACTTC. Translated: CASSRSPGSEQYF. This chain joins TRBV4-3 and TRBJ2-7; a weak D match, TRBD1 (5 bases). Trimming shortened V by 4 bases and J by 6 bases, and 13 bases separated the two germline ends. Germline values: CDR1 LGHNA, CDR2 YSLEER. This CDR3 spans 13 amino acids.

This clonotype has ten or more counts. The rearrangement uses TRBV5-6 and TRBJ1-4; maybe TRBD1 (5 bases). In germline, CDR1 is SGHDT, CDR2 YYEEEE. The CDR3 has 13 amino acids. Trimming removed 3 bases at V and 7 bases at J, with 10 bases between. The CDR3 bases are TGTGCCAGCAGCTCAGGGCAGGGTGAAAAACTGTTTTTT. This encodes CASSSGQGEKLFF.

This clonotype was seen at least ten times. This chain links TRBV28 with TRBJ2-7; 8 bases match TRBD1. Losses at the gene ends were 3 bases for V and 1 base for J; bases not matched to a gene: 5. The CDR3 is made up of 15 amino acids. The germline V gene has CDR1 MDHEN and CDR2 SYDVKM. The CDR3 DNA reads TGTGCCAGCAGTTTGAGTAGGGACAGGTCCTACGAGCAGTACTTC. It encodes CASSLSRDRSYEQYF.

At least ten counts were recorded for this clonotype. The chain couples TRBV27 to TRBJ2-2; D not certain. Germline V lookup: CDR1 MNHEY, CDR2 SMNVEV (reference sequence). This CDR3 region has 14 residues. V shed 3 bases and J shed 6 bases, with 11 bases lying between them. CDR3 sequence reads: CASSLGLEAGELFF. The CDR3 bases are TGTGCCAGCAGTTTGGGTCTAGAGGCCGGGGAGCTGTTTTTT.

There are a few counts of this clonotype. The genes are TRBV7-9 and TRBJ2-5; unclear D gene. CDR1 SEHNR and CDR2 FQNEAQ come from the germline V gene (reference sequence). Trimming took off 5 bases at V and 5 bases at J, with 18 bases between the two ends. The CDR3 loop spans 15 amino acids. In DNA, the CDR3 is TGTGCCAGCAGCCCCTTATATCCCCCTTGGGAGACCCAGTACTTC. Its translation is CASSPLYPPWETQYF.